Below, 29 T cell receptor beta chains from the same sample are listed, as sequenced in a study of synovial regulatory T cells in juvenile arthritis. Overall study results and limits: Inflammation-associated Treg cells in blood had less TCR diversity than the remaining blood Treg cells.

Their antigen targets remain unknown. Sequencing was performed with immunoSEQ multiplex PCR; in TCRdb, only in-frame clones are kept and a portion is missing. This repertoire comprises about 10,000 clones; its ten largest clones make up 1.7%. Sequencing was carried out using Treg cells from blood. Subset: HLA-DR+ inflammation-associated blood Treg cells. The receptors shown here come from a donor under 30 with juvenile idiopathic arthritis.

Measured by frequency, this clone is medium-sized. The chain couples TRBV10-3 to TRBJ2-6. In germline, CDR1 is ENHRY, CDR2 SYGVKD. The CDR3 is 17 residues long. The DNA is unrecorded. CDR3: CAISEADGPSGANVLTF.

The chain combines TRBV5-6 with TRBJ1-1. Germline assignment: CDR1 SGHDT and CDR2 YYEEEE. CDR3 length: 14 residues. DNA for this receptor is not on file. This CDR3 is CASSLGLGTTEAFF.

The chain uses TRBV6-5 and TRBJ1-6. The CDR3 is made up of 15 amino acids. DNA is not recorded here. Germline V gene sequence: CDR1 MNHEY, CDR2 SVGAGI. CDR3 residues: CASSAGSSYNSPLHF.

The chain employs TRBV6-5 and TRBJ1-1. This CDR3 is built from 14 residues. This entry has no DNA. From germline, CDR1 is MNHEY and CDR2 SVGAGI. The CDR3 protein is CARTTRGLKAEAFF.

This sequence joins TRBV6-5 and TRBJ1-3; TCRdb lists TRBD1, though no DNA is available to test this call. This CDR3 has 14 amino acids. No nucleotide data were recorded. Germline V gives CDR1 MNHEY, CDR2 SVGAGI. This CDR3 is CASSAYRAADTIYF.

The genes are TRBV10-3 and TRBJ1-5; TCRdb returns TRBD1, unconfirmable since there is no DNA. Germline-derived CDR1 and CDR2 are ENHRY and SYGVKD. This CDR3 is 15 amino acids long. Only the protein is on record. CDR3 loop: CAISPRTGLSQPQHF.

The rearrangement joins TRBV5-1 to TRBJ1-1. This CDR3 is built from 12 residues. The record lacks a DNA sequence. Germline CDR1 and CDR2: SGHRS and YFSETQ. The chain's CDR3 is CASNEGNTEAFF.

CDR3 loop: CASGAVGLSPLHF. The chain has TRBV25-1 and TRBJ1-6. The CDR3 length is 13 residues. The DNA sequence is not available. Germline lookup yields CDR1 MGHDK and CDR2 SYGVNS.

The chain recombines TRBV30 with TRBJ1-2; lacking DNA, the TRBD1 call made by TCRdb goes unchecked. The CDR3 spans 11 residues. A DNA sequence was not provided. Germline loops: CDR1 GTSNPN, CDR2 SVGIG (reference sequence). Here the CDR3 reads CASQGVYGYTF.

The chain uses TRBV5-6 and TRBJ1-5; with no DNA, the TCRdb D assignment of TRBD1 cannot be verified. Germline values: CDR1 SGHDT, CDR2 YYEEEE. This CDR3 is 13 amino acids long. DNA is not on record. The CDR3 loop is CASSRDSAQPQHF.

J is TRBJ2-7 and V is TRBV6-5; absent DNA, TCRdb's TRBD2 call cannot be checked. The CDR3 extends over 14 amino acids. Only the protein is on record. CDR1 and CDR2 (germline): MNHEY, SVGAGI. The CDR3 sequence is CASSSGTSGRNKYF.

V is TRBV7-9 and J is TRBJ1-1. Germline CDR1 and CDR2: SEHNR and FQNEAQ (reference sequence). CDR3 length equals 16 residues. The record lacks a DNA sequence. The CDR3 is CASSSQHPLYYTEAFF.

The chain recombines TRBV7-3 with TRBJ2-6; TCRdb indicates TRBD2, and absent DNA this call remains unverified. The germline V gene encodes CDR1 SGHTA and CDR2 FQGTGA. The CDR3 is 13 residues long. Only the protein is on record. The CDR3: CATPGERANVLTF.

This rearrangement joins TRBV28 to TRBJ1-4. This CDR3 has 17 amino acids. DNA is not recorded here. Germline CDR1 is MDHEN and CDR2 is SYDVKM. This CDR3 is CASSLSFSGGDNEKLFF.

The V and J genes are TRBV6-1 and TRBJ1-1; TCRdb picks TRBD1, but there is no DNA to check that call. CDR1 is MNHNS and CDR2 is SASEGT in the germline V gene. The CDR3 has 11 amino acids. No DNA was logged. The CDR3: CASTSTPKAFF.

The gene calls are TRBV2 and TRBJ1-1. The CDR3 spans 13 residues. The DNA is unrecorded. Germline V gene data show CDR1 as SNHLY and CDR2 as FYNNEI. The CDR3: CASQRRRNTEAFF.

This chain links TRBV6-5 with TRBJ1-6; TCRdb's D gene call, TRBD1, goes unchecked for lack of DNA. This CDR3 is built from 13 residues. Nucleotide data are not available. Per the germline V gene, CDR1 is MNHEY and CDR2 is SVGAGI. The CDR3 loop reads CASKGELQSPLHF.

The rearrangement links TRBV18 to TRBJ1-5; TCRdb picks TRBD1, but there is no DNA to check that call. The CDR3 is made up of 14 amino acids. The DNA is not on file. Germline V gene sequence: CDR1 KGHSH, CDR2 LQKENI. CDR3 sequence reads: CASSWDRRNQPQHF. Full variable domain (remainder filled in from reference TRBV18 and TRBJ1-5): NAGVMQNPRHLVRRRGQEARLRCSPMKGHSHVYWYRQLPEEGLKFMVYLQKENIIDESGMPKERFSAEFPKEGPSILRIQQVVRGDSAAYFCASSWDRRNQPQHFGDGTRLSIL.

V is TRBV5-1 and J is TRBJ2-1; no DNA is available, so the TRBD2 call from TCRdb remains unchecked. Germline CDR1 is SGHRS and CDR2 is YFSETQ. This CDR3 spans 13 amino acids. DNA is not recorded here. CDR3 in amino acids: CASSPSGEDEQFF.

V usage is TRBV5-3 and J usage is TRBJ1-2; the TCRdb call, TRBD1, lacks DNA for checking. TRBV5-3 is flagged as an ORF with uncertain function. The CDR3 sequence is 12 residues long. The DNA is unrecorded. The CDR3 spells CARSGDSRGYTF.

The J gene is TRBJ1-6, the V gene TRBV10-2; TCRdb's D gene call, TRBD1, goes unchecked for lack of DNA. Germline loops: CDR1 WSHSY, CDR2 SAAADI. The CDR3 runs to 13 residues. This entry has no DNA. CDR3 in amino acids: CASRTVYNSPLHF.

CDR3 sequence: CASSLGTASGNTIYF. This chain links TRBV7-9 with TRBJ1-3; TCRdb designates TRBD1, a call that cannot be tested without DNA. Germline loops: CDR1 SEHNR, CDR2 FQNEAQ (reference sequence). The CDR3 contains 15 residues. No coding sequence is recorded.

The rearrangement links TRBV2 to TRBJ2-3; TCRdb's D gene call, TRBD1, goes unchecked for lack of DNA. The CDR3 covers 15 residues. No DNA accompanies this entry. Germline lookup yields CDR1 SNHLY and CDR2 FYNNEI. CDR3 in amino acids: CASTRDRGNTDTQYF.

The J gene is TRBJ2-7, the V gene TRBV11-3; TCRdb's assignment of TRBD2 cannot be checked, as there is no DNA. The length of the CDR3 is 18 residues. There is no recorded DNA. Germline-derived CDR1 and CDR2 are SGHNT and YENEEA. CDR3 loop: CASSSPWEGGLSSYEQYF.

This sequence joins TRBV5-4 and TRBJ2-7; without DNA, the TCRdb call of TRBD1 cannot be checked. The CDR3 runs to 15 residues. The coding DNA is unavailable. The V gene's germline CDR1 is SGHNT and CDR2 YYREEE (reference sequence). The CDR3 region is CASSAWRQGTYEQYF.

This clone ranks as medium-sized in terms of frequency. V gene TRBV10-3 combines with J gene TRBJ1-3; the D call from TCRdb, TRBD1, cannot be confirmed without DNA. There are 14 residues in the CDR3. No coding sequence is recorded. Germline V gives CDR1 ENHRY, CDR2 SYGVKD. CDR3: CAISEVDKRNTKYF.

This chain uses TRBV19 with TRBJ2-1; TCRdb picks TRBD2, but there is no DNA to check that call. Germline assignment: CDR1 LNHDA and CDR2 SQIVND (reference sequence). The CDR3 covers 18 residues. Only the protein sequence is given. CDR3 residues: CASTQTSGGAQGYNEQFF. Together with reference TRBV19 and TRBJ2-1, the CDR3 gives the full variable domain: DGGITQSPKYLFRKEGQNVTLSCEQNLNHDAMYWYRQDPGQGLRLIYYSQIVNDFQKGDIAEGYSVSREKKESFPLTVTSAQKNPTAFYLCASTQTSGGAQGYNEQFFGPGTRLTVL.

CDR3 amino acids: CASSVLAGSMDEQFF. The chain carries TRBV6-4 and TRBJ2-1; the TCRdb D gene call, TRBD2, has no DNA to confirm it. The germline V gene has CDR1 MRHNA and CDR2 SNTAGT. CDR3 size: 15 residues. Only the protein is on record.

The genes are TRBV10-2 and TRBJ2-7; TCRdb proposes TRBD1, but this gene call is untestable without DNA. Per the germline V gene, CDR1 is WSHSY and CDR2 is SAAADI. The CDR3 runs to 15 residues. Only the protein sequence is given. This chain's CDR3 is CASRHTRDRSYEQYF.